This T cell receptor (beta chain) was found in a study of blood T cell repertoires in COVID-19 (dated by TCRdb to 2019 to 2021). The study in broad terms: Samples from collaborators originated in the United States, Italy and Spain and spanned both the acute and convalescent phases of COVID-19. The material from the prospective study consisted of cDNA or gDNA derived from T cells, B-cell-depleted T cells, or PBMCs. Subjects who had been exposed to COVID-19, were actively infected with it, or had recovered from it provided the deeply sampled blood TCRbeta repertoires that made up the dataset. The repertoires were released in a freely available public database intended as a resource for research on the immune response to SARS-CoV-2. Samples came from the ongoing ImmuneRACE study (first 160 participants) plus 1,254 subjects from 6 global collaborators. Sample metadata almost always included a de-identified subject ID, COVID-19 status, age in years and sex. Where HLA class I and class II types were available, the types were taken from metadata supplied by the sample provider, not from assay-based typing. Summary of the overall study and its limitations: How much clinical and demographic metadata was included differed by source and by participant, and the metadata was provided uncurated.

From the cysteine up to the phenylalanine, the CDR3 has a length of 15 residues. Only the CDR3 DNA is retained, 45 bases long and in frame from the first base. V is cut back by 3 bases and J by 7 bases, with 9 bases in the junction unmatched. From the germline V gene, CDR1 is SGHRS and CDR2 is YFSETQ. Collaborating institutions collected whole blood in K2EDTA tubes following their own protocols. For TCRbeta analysis, collaborators shipped samples as frozen whole blood, isolated PBMCs, or DNA extracted from either of those sample types. The immunoSEQ Assay, a bias-controlled multiplex PCR, was used to amplify TCRbeta CDR3 regions from genomic DNA. The source study handled its data this way. The number of nucleated cells in each sample was estimated from the amplification of reference gene primers within the assay. To quantify the absolute abundance of each unique TCRbeta CDR3 rearrangement, sequence reads were collapsed and filtered. For each sample, productive Simpson clonality was calculated by taking the square root of Simpson's diversity index across productive rearrangements. The immuneACCESS repertoire file appears here via TCRdb, limited to in-frame rearrangements. These files lack a portion of the clones; in checked studies, under half of the deficit traces to unresolved V genes, and the cause of the others is not known. V and J calls and clone size follow that table, whereas D and trimming were derived from the DNA. The sample data list just under 300,000 clones, and about 87% of these were observed just once. 1% to 1.5% of the sample belongs to the ten largest clones.

A word on this clone: It has no known antigen specificity. Nothing much larger sits one base from this clone, and base qualities are not available.

The rearrangement combines TRBV5-1 with TRBJ2-7, with TRBD2 identical over 11 junction bases. The sequencing input was peripheral blood. This sequence originates from a man aged 70 or older with acute or convalescent COVID-19. CDR3 reads: CASSSVAGGPGEQYF. The DNA is TGCGCCAGCAGCTCAGTAGCGGGGGGGCCGGGGGAGCAGTACTTC.